The following is a TCR beta chain sequence with its context. These data come from a study of PD-1 blockade in mismatch repair-deficient tumors. For the study at large: All were previously treated, progressing patients with around eleven mismatch repair-deficient cancer types.

TCRdb's table, derived via immunoSEQ multiplex PCR, lists solely in-frame clones and lacks some. The sample lists over 100,000 clones, about 83% occurring once. TCRs were sequenced from a few patients responding to pembrolizumab. The receptor was isolated from an adult with mismatch repair-deficient cancer. Material: peripheral blood, obtained 60 to 65 weeks after starting pembrolizumab.

The CDR3 here is CASSQSSPSSGNTIYF. CDR3 DNA sequence: TGTGCCAGCAGCCAATCGAGCCCGAGCTCTGGAAACACCATATATTTT. This chain links TRBV16 with TRBJ1-3, with D unclear. The CDR3 runs 16 residues. V lost 0 bases and J 0 bases, leaving 9 bases between the germline ends. The germline gives CDR1 KGHSY, CDR2 FQNENV.